Following are 25 T cell receptor beta chains from one sample sequenced in a study of blood T cell repertoires in COVID-19 (TCRdb year 2020). To prepare the library, the immunoSEQ multiplex PCR assay was applied. TCRdb's version of the immuneACCESS table is confined to in-frame rearrangements and falls short of the full clone set. An unresolved V gene accounts for under half of the shortfall where checked; the remainder is of unknown origin. The table for this sample lists approximately 200,000 clones; 87% of them were counted only once. Of the sample, 2% to 2.5% falls within the top ten clones. The sample was PBMCs or T cells enriched from blood (not recorded which). These receptors all stem from a woman in her 30s who had recovered from COVID-19.

The chain recombines TRBV14 with TRBJ2-3; no definite D call. The V gene lost 0 bases and the J gene lost 5 bases, with 9 bases spanning the gap. Germline assignment: CDR1 SGHDN and CDR2 FVKESK. This CDR3 spans 14 amino acids. The DNA for the CDR3 is TGTGCCAGCAGCCAAGATCTCCCAGTAGATACGCAGTATTTT. It codes for CASSQDLPVDTQYF.

The chain couples TRBV5-6 to TRBJ1-4; maybe TRBD1 (5 bases). Germline V gene sequence: CDR1 SGHDT, CDR2 YYEEEE. This CDR3 is built from 18 residues. Deletions cut 2 bases from V and 6 bases from J, with 23 bases between. In DNA, the CDR3 is TGTGCCAGCAGCTTTCAGGTAGACAGTAGAGCCTCGGATGAAAAACTGTTTTTT. It specifies CASSFQVDSRASDEKLFF. Full variable domain (missing parts from reference TRBV5-6 and TRBJ1-4): DAGVTQSPTHLIKTRGQQVTLRCSPKSGHDTVSWYQQALGQGPQFIFQYYEEEERQRGNFPDRFSGHQFPNYSSELNVNALLLGDSALYLCASSFQVDSRASDEKLFFGSGTQLSVL.

The V and J genes are TRBV7-9 and TRBJ1-6, with 7 positions matching TRBD1. V lost 6 bases, J lost 6 bases, and 5 bases stayed unmatched. The V gene's germline CDR1 is SEHNR and CDR2 FQNEAQ (reference sequence). This CDR3 has 14 residues. The CDR3 loop is CASSWTGPNSPLHF. CDR3 nucleotides: TGTGCCAGCAGTTGGACAGGCCCTAATTCACCCCTCCACTTT.

The chain carries TRBV12-3 or TRBV12-4 and TRBJ1-1; D possibly corresponds to TRBD1 (6 bases). This CDR3 contains 12 residues. V lost 6 bases and J 10 bases, leaving 15 bases between the germline ends. Here the CDR3 reads CASSTQGIGAFF. CDR3 nucleotides: TGTGCCAGCAGCACTCAGGGGATCGGAGCTTTCTTT.

The chain employs TRBV20-1 and TRBJ2-7, with D tentatively TRBD1 (5 bases). Germline CDR1 is DFQATT and CDR2 is SNEGSKA (reference sequence). The CDR3 has 12 residues. V lost 3 bases and J 7 bases, leaving 13 bases between the germline ends. CDR3 nucleotide sequence: TGCAGTGCTAGTCCCAGGGATCGGGAGCAGTACTTC. Protein: CSASPRDREQYF.

The J gene is TRBJ2-2, the V gene TRBV30, with 13 bases lining up with TRBD2. CDR1 is GTSNPN and CDR2 is SVGIG in the germline V gene (reference sequence). The V gene end was trimmed by 2 bases and the J gene end by 7 bases; junction bases not matched to a gene: 7. CDR3 size: 16 residues. As DNA, the CDR3 is TGTGCCTGGAGTTCACTAGCGGGGGGGCTCGGCGGGGAGCTGTTTTTT. Protein sequence: CAWSSLAGGLGGELFF. Using reference TRBV30 and TRBJ2-2 for the parts outside the CDR3, the full variable domain is SQTIHQWPATLVQPVGSPLSLECTVEGTSNPNLYWYRQAAGRGLQLLFYSVGIGQISSEVPQNLSASRPQDRQFILSSKKLLLSDSGFYLCAWSSLAGGLGGELFFGEGSRLTVL.

The rearrangement uses TRBV7-6 and TRBJ2-1, with TRBD2 as a possible D gene (6 bases). Germline CDR1 is SGHVS and CDR2 is FNYEAQ. V dropped 5 bases and J dropped 1 base, with 18 bases sitting between them. There are 17 residues in the CDR3. The CDR3 region has the DNA TGTGCCAGCAGCCCCGGGTATGCGGGAAGGTCCTACAATGAGCAGTTCTTC. It is translated as CASSPGYAGRSYNEQFF.

The V gene is TRBV25-1, the J gene TRBJ1-1; D is unresolved. There are 17 residues in the CDR3. The germline gives CDR1 MGHDK, CDR2 SYGVNS. Trimming left V 1 base short and J 1 base short, with 16 bases between. Here the CDR3 DNA reads TGTGCCAGCAGTGAATCGAGACGGGAGCGCTGGAACACTGAAGCTTTCTTT. Protein sequence: CASSESRRERWNTEAFF. The variable domain in full, completed from reference TRBV25-1 and TRBJ1-1, reads EADIYQTPRYLVIGTGKKITLECSQTMGHDKMYWYQQDPGMELHLIHYSYGVNSTEKGDLSSESTVSRIRTEHFPLTLESARPSHTSQYLCASSESRRERWNTEAFFGQGTRLTVV.

The CDR3 here is CAWTRTGGPYEQYF. Here the CDR3 DNA reads TGTGCCTGGACCCGGACAGGGGGCCCCTACGAGCAGTACTTC. The rearrangement uses TRBV30 and TRBJ2-7; 11 nucleotides line up with TRBD1. This CDR3 spans 14 amino acids. V lost 4 bases to trimming and J lost 2 bases; unmatched junction nucleotides: 4. Germline V lookup: CDR1 GTSNPN, CDR2 SVGIG (reference sequence).

V and J are TRBV7-2 and TRBJ2-2; D is unresolved. CDR1 and CDR2 (germline): SGHTA, FQGNSA. The CDR3 contains 16 residues. V lost 2 bases and J lost 0, with 10 bases in between. The DNA of the CDR3 is TGTGCCAGCAGCTTACTTCACAGCTCGAACACCGGGGAGCTGTTTTTT. It specifies CASSLLHSSNTGELFF.

This sequence joins TRBV4-1 and TRBJ2-1, with D possibly being TRBD2 (5 bases). Trimming cost V 0 bases and J 7 bases, with 19 bases left between them. Germline V gene data show CDR1 as MGHRA and CDR2 as YSYEKL. This CDR3 is 17 amino acids long. Here the CDR3 DNA reads TGCGCCAGCAGCCAAGAACCCGGGATCCTCAAATTTAATGAGCAGTTCTTC. Protein product: CASSQEPGILKFNEQFF.

This rearrangement joins TRBV27 to TRBJ2-6; 9 bases line up with TRBD1. CDR3 length: 17 residues. CDR1 and CDR2 (germline): MNHEY, SMNVEV (reference sequence). J lost 0 bases, V lost 6 bases, and 6 bases had no gene match. CDR3 region: CASRRQGGSSGANVLTF. The CDR3 nucleotides read TGTGCCAGCAGGAGACAGGGGGGTAGCTCTGGGGCCAACGTCCTGACTTTC.

This sequence joins TRBV20-1 and TRBJ2-1, with 7 bases aligning to TRBD1. This CDR3 has 14 residues. J gave up 3 bases and V 6 bases, and 8 bases lay outside the gene matches. CDR1 is DFQATT, CDR2 SNEGSKA, per germline (reference sequence). The CDR3 nucleotides read TGCAGTGCCAGTGGGACAGCTAGCTACAATGAGCAGTTCTTC. Encoded protein: CSASGTASYNEQFF.

This clone was found once. V gene TRBV9 combines with J gene TRBJ2-7, with TRBD2 matching 15 bases. This CDR3 region has 18 residues. Germline loops: CDR1 SGDLS, CDR2 YYNGEE. V shed 0 bases and J 4 bases; nucleotides not matched to a gene: 8. The CDR3 here is CASSVAGTSGGTGYEQYF. The CDR3 coding sequence is TGTGCCAGCAGCGTAGCCGGGACTAGCGGGGGGACGGGGTACGAGCAGTACTTC.

V usage is TRBV4-1 and J usage is TRBJ1-4; 7 bases fit TRBD1. V dropped 4 bases and J dropped 8; count of bases not matched to a gene: 10. The CDR3 runs to 15 residues. The germline V gene has CDR1 MGHRA and CDR2 YSYEKL. CDR3 in amino acids: CASSPADRDGEKLFF. CDR3 bases: TGCGCCAGCAGCCCAGCCGACAGGGATGGAGAAAAACTGTTTTTT.

The J gene is TRBJ1-2, the V gene TRBV7-2; TRBD1 matches at 9 bases. This CDR3 contains 14 residues. Losses at the gene ends were 4 bases for V and 7 bases for J; bases not matched to a gene: 7. CDR1 and CDR2 (germline): SGHTA, FQGNSA. As DNA, the CDR3 is TGTGCCAGCAGCTGGGACAGGGAGCAGAGTGGCTACACCTTC. Its translation: CASSWDREQSGYTF.

The chain employs TRBV3-1 (or the pseudogene TRBV3-2) and TRBJ2-2, with D hard to call. Germline V gives CDR1 LGHDT, CDR2 YNNKEL (reference sequence). Trimming shortened V by 1 base and J by 6 bases, and 6 bases separated the two germline ends. CDR3 length equals 13 residues. CDR3: CASSQGAPGELFF. The DNA for the CDR3 is TGTGCCAGCAGCCAAGGCGCGCCCGGGGAGCTGTTTTTT.

The chain employs TRBV10-3 and TRBJ1-1; 10 nucleotides align to TRBD1. Looked up from germline, CDR1 is ENHRY and CDR2 is SYGVKD. The trim removed 5 bases at V and 4 bases at J, leaving 10 bases unmatched. The CDR3 spans 16 residues. The CDR3 DNA sequence: TGTGCCATCAGTCCGACAGGGGGCGGGTTGAGCACTGAAGCTTTCTTT. It translates to CAISPTGGGLSTEAFF.

In its sample, this clone was seen a few times. The V and J genes are TRBV7-8 and TRBJ2-5, with unresolved D. CDR1 and CDR2 (germline): SGHVS, FQNEAQ. The V and J ends lost 2 bases and 5 bases respectively, with 3 bases between them. The CDR3 runs 11 residues. The chain's CDR3 is CASSLSETQYF. The CDR3, as DNA: TGTGCCAGCAGCTTATCGGAGACCCAGTACTTC.

There are a few counts of this clone. The chain couples TRBV28 to TRBJ1-6; 9 nucleotides line up with TRBD1. Germline CDR1 and CDR2: MDHEN and SYDVKM. The CDR3 is made up of 14 amino acids. The V segment lost 4 bases and the J segment 9 bases; nucleotides outside the gene matches: 4. The CDR3 region has the DNA TGTGCCAGCAGTTGGGACAGGGTTGGTTCACCCCTCCACTTT. Translating gives CASSWDRVGSPLHF.

This clone was counted a few times. The chain has TRBV7-9 and TRBJ1-4; D unresolved. The CDR3 runs to 17 residues. From germline, CDR1 is SEHNR and CDR2 FQNEAQ (reference sequence). The V end lost 2 bases, the J end lost 3 bases, and 16 bases lay between the germline ends. The CDR3 sequence is CASSLMGSLGSNEKLFF. CDR3 bases: TGTGCCAGCAGCTTAATGGGGAGCCTTGGGTCTAATGAAAAACTGTTTTTT.

The chain carries TRBV6-5 and TRBJ1-4, with 8 bases fitting TRBD1. After removal of 6 bases from V and 10 bases from J, the junction contained 13 bases not matched to a gene. The CDR3 runs to 15 residues. CDR1 is MNHEY, CDR2 SVGAGI, per germline. The CDR3 protein is CASSSPGQVPGKLFF. The CDR3 DNA sequence: TGTGCCAGCAGCAGCCCGGGACAGGTCCCAGGAAAACTGTTTTTT.

This rearrangement joins TRBV30 to TRBJ1-2; D is unresolved. Germline V lookup: CDR1 GTSNPN, CDR2 SVGIG (reference sequence). This CDR3 is 12 amino acids long. Trimming removed 8 bases from V and 5 bases from J, with 15 bases in between. The chain's CDR3 is CAGNRGRYGYTF. CDR3 nucleotides: TGTGCCGGCAATAGAGGGCGTTATGGCTACACCTTC.

V gene TRBV30 combines with J gene TRBJ2-1; 7 bases align to TRBD1. Germline assignment: CDR1 GTSNPN and CDR2 SVGIG (reference sequence). This CDR3 spans 13 amino acids. V dropped 2 bases and J dropped 7; count of bases not matched to a gene: 5. In nucleotides, the CDR3 is TGTGCCTGGAGTAGGGGGCTCGGGAATGAGCAGTTCTTC. This translates into CAWSRGLGNEQFF. The full variable domain, rest sourced from reference TRBV30 and TRBJ2-1, is SQTIHQWPATLVQPVGSPLSLECTVEGTSNPNLYWYRQAAGRGLQLLFYSVGIGQISSEVPQNLSASRPQDRQFILSSKKLLLSDSGFYLCAWSRGLGNEQFFGPGTRLTVL.

This chain links TRBV5-4 with TRBJ1-2; TRBD1 matches at 12 bases. This CDR3 contains 14 residues. Trimming took 2 bases from V and 7 from J; bases not matched to a gene: 3. Per germline, CDR1 SGHNT and CDR2 YYREEE (reference sequence). The CDR3: CASSFGTGGFGYTF. The CDR3 DNA reads TGTGCCAGCAGCTTTGGGACAGGGGGCTTTGGCTACACCTTC.